This TCR beta chain was sequenced for a study of early T cells in non-severe SARS-CoV-2 infection. The TCR library protocol attached unique molecular identifiers to the individual cDNA molecules. TCRdb reprocessed the 5' RACE reads with MiXCR, giving one entry per CDR3 protein. Here the sample spans tens of thousands of distinct CDR3 sequences, 8.5% to 10% being singletons. This clonotype was seen more than once but under ten times. This CDR3 is built from 15 residues. V was trimmed by 5 bases and J by 7 bases, leaving 17 bases between them. Germline-derived CDR1 and CDR2 are SGHVS and FNYEAQ. J is TRBJ2-2 and V is TRBV7-6, with D tentatively TRBD1 or TRBD2 (5 bases each). The origin of this receptor is an adult who was a healthcare worker with PCR-confirmed SARS-CoV-2 infection or an uninfected control (not recorded which). Material: whole blood. The CDR3 sequence is CASSPGTGAVGELFF. The CDR3 DNA reads TGTGCCAGCAGCCCCGGGACCGGCGCGGTCGGGGAGCTGTTTTTT.